Listed below are T cell receptor beta chains from one sample, sequenced in a study of cytomegalovirus exposure and HLA in healthy donors. Repertoires were generated with immunoSEQ multiplex PCR, while TCRdb's copy carries only in-frame clones and drops some. The sample includes just under 150,000 clones, roughly 87% of them seen just once. The sequenced sample was PBMCs. Receptors were obtained from a young man in good health and CMV-seropositive. CDR3s include the opening cysteine and the closing phenylalanine or tryptophan. The D gene is left open where the match is weak. Clone sizes are given selectively: once, few, many, or a class where the clone is expanded.

D: -; V: TRBV2; J: TRBJ2-1; size: -; CDR3: CASSDRASYNEQFF; DNA: TGTGCCAGCAGTGACAGGGCTTCCTACAATGAGCAGTTCTTC
D: TRBD1; V: TRBV6-6; J: TRBJ1-1; size: -; CDR3: CASSPLGTGITEAFF; DNA: TGTGCCAGCAGTCCCTTGGGGACAGGGATCACTGAAGCTTTCTTT
D: -; V: TRBV5-1; J: TRBJ1-1; size: -; CDR3: CASSLVLSRVGSTEAFF; DNA: TGCGCCAGCAGCTTGGTTCTTTCCAGGGTTGGGTCAACTGAAGCTTTCTTT
D: TRBD2; V: TRBV4-2; J: TRBJ2-3; size: -; CDR3: CASSHISGGAGGDTQYF; DNA: TGTGCCAGCAGTCATATTAGCGGGGGGGCCGGTGGAGATACGCAGTATTTT
D: -; V: TRBV6-1; J: TRBJ2-7; size: -; CDR3: CASSELRIGDYEQYF; DNA: TGTGCCAGCAGTGAATTGAGGATAGGGGACTACGAGCAGTACTTC
D: -; V: TRBV4-1; J: TRBJ2-2; size: -; CDR3: CASSQNHRDTGELFF; DNA: TGCGCCAGCAGCCAAAATCACCGGGACACCGGGGAGCTGTTTTTT
D: TRBD1; V: TRBV11-3; J: TRBJ2-1; size: -; CDR3: CASSLAGTEEQFF; DNA: TGTGCCAGCAGCTTAGCTGGGACAGAAGAGCAGTTCTTC
D: -; V: TRBV7-3; J: TRBJ2-1; size: -; CDR3: CASSTGSNNEQFF; DNA: TGTGCCAGCAGCACCGGGTCCAACAATGAGCAGTTCTTC
D: -; V: TRBV15; J: TRBJ1-5; size: -; CDR3: CATRDSKNQPQHF; DNA: TGTGCCACCAGGGACAGTAAGAATCAGCCCCAGCATTTT
D: -; V: TRBV4-1; J: TRBJ1-5; size: few; CDR3: CASSQESYSNQPQHF; DNA: TGCGCCAGCAGCCAAGAGTCGTATAGCAATCAGCCCCAGCATTTT
D: TRBD1; V: TRBV19; J: TRBJ1-2; size: -; CDR3: CASSISGQGSYTF; DNA: TGTGCCAGTAGTATATCGGGACAGGGAAGCTACACCTTC
D: -; V: TRBV15; J: TRBJ1-4; size: -; CDR3: CATRAMGGLGEKLFF; DNA: TGTGCCACCAGAGCGATGGGGGGGCTTGGTGAAAAACTGTTTTTT
D: -; V: TRBV7-9; J: TRBJ2-5; size: -; CDR3: CASSLAGAETQYF; DNA: TGTGCCAGCAGCTTAGCAGGAGCGGAGACCCAGTACTTC
D: TRBD1; V: TRBV6-6; J: TRBJ2-1; size: -; CDR3: CASSYSTGTYNEQFF; DNA: TGTGCCAGCAGTTACTCGACAGGGACGTACAATGAGCAGTTCTTC
D: -; V: TRBV11-2; J: TRBJ2-6; size: -; CDR3: CASSPTVSGANVLTF; DNA: TGTGCCAGCAGCCCGACAGTATCTGGGGCCAACGTCCTGACTTTC
D: -; V: TRBV7-6; J: TRBJ1-1; size: -; CDR3: CASSLVPGAKNTEAFF; DNA: TGTGCCAGCAGCTTAGTTCCTGGGGCGAAGAACACTGAAGCTTTCTTT
D: -; V: TRBV5-4; J: TRBJ2-2; size: once; CDR3: CASSLGLRGPGELFF; DNA: TGTGCCAGCAGCTTGGGGTTGCGGGGACCCGGGGAGCTGTTTTTT
D: TRBD1; V: TRBV7-9; J: TRBJ2-7; size: -; CDR3: CASSAQATLTGTEQYF; DNA: TGTGCCAGCAGCGCCCAAGCAACCCTGACAGGGACCGAGCAGTACTTC
D: TRBD1; V: TRBV10-3; J: TRBJ1-2; size: -; CDR3: CANWRQGAPGYTF; DNA: TGTGCCAACTGGCGACAGGGGGCTCCCGGCTACACCTTC
D: -; V: TRBV6-5; J: TRBJ2-5; size: -; CDR3: CASSKEGNQETQYF; DNA: TGTGCCAGCAGTAAGGAGGGGAACCAAGAGACCCAGTACTTC
D: -; V: TRBV30; J: TRBJ2-2; size: -; CDR3: CAWAWTRTSKNTGELFF; DNA: TGTGCCTGGGCATGGACAAGGACCTCCAAAAACACCGGGGAGCTGTTTTTT
D: TRBD2; V: TRBV13; J: TRBJ2-1; size: -; CDR3: CASSLGRAPFEGGNEQFF; DNA: TGTGCCAGCAGCTTAGGCCGGGCCCCTTTCGAGGGAGGGAATGAGCAGTTCTTC
D: -; V: TRBV7-2; J: TRBJ1-4; size: -; CDR3: CASSLGWGEELFF; DNA: TGTGCCAGCAGCTTAGGCTGGGGCGAGGAACTGTTTTTT
D: -; V: TRBV6-1; J: TRBJ1-5; size: -; CDR3: CASREGPGRLNF; DNA: TGTGCCAGCAGGGAAGGGCCCGGGAGACTGAATTTT
D: -; V: TRBV29-1; J: TRBJ2-7; size: -; CDR3: CSAGEGPYEQYF; DNA: TGCAGCGCGGGTGAGGGCCCCTACGAGCAGTACTTC
D: TRBD1; V: TRBV6-1; J: TRBJ1-2; size: -; CDR3: CASSPTGPSFF; DNA: TGTGCCAGCAGTCCGACAGGGCCGTCCTTCTTC
D: -; V: TRBV11-2; J: TRBJ2-1; size: -; CDR3: CASSLVLARNEQFF; DNA: TGTGCCAGCAGCTTAGTACTAGCTCGAAATGAGCAGTTCTTC
D: TRBD1; V: TRBV11-1; J: TRBJ2-2; size: -; CDR3: CASSRDRNTGELFF; DNA: TGTGCCAGCAGCCGGGACAGGAACACCGGGGAGCTGTTTTTT
D: TRBD1; V: TRBV5-6; J: TRBJ1-6; size: -; CDR3: CASRPGTGGWNSPLHF; DNA: TGTGCCAGCAGACCCGGGACAGGTGGTTGGAATTCACCCCTCCACTTT
D: TRBD1; V: TRBV6-5; J: TRBJ2-1; size: -; CDR3: CASSLGQGLLNEQFF; DNA: TGTGCCAGCAGCTTGGGACAGGGGCTTCTCAATGAGCAGTTCTTC
D: -; V: TRBV19; J: TRBJ1-1; size: once; CDR3: CASIGRVGTEAFF; DNA: TGTGCCAGTATCGGGAGAGTTGGCACTGAAGCTTTCTTT
D: TRBD1; V: TRBV14; J: TRBJ1-1; size: -; CDR3: CASSQGLQGLGTEAFF; DNA: TGTGCCAGCAGCCAAGGTTTACAGGGGCTGGGGACTGAAGCTTTCTTT
D: -; V: TRBV10-1; J: TRBJ2-7; size: -; CDR3: CASSESTATGEQYF; DNA: TGCGCCAGCAGTGAGTCAACGGCTACAGGCGAGCAGTACTTC
D: -; V: TRBV7-6; J: TRBJ2-1; size: -; CDR3: CASSLVGEQFF; DNA: TGTGCCAGCAGCTTGGTCGGTGAGCAGTTCTTC
D: TRBD1; V: TRBV2; J: TRBJ1-2; size: few; CDR3: CASSDMDRRGRGYTF; DNA: TGTGCCAGCAGTGATATGGACAGGAGGGGGAGGGGCTACACCTTC
D: TRBD1; V: TRBV18; J: TRBJ2-7; size: -; CDR3: CASSPGTDYEQYF; DNA: TGTGCCAGCTCCCCCGGGACAGACTACGAGCAGTACTTC
D: TRBD2; V: TRBV4-1; J: TRBJ2-3; size: -; CDR3: CASSQPGLAGRGDTQYF; DNA: TGCGCCAGCAGCCAGCCAGGACTAGCGGGGAGGGGAGATACGCAGTATTTT
D: -; V: TRBV9; J: TRBJ1-3; size: -; CDR3: CASSVDQGYLSGNTIYF; DNA: TGTGCCAGCAGCGTAGATCAGGGCTATCTCTCTGGAAACACCATATATTTT
D: -; V: TRBV10-3; J: TRBJ1-1; size: -; CDR3: CAISPGTGNTEAFF; DNA: TGTGCCATCAGCCCAGGCACCGGGAACACTGAAGCTTTCTTT
D: -; V: TRBV15; J: TRBJ2-7; size: -; CDR3: CATSENRVYEQYF; DNA: TGTGCCACCAGCGAAAACAGAGTATACGAGCAGTACTTC
D: -; V: TRBV10-2; J: TRBJ2-7; size: -; CDR3: CASRVQGVSYEQYF; DNA: TGCGCCAGCAGAGTACAGGGAGTGTCCTACGAGCAGTACTTC
D: TRBD2; V: TRBV19; J: TRBJ2-7; size: -; CDR3: CASKVEREIDEQYF; DNA: TGTGCCAGTAAGGTAGAGCGGGAGATCGACGAGCAGTACTTC
D: -; V: TRBV6-1; J: TRBJ1-2; size: many; CDR3: CASSEMWGHGLYGYTF; DNA: TGTGCCAGCAGTGAAATGTGGGGGCACGGACTTTATGGCTACACCTTC
D: -; V: TRBV11-2; J: TRBJ2-6; size: once; CDR3: CATRTVTISGANVLTF; DNA: TGTGCCACCAGGACAGTGACGATCTCTGGGGCCAACGTCCTGACTTTC
D: -; V: TRBV20-1; J: TRBJ1-2; size: few; CDR3: CSARDLYGYTF; DNA: TGCAGTGCTAGAGACCTATACGGCTACACCTTC
D: TRBD2; V: TRBV5-1; J: TRBJ2-7; size: -; CDR3: CASALAGGTSAYEQYF; DNA: TGCGCCAGCGCACTAGCGGGAGGGACCTCAGCCTACGAGCAGTACTTC
D: -; V: TRBV6-5; J: TRBJ1-1; size: -; CDR3: CASSFVHGNTEAFF; DNA: TGTGCCAGCAGTTTCGTGCACGGGAACACTGAAGCTTTCTTT
D: TRBD1; V: TRBV6-5; J: TRBJ2-6; size: -; CDR3: CASSYGTGGANVLTF; DNA: TGTGCCAGCAGTTACGGGACAGGGGGGGCCAACGTCCTGACTTTC
D: TRBD1; V: TRBV6-4; J: TRBJ1-2; size: -; CDR3: CASRRQGGSSYGYTF; DNA: TGTGCCAGCAGGAGACAGGGGGGAAGTTCCTATGGCTACACCTTC
D: -; V: TRBV19; J: TRBJ2-5; size: -; CDR3: CASSRPTEGETQYF; DNA: TGTGCCAGTAGCCGCCCGACGGAGGGGGAGACCCAGTACTTC
D: -; V: TRBV25-1; J: TRBJ2-3; size: -; CDR3: CASSEYQAVTQYF; DNA: TGTGCCAGCAGTGAATACCAAGCGGTTACGCAGTATTTT
D: TRBD2; V: TRBV5-1; J: TRBJ2-1; size: -; CDR3: CASSLGLARSYNEQFF; DNA: TGCGCCAGCAGCTTGGGACTAGCCAGGTCCTACAATGAGCAGTTCTTC
D: -; V: TRBV7-2; J: TRBJ1-1; size: -; CDR3: CASSLDWAGREAFF; DNA: TGTGCCAGCAGCTTAGATTGGGCGGGCCGTGAAGCTTTCTTT
D: -; V: TRBV4-1; J: TRBJ2-4; size: -; CDR3: CASSQLGTRDIQYF; DNA: TGCGCCAGCAGCCAATTGGGGACTCGGGACATTCAGTACTTC